What follows describes a single T cell receptor (beta chain). Its antigen is not known. V was cut by 0 bases and J by 5 bases, with 13 bases left in between. CDR3 length: 15 amino acids. Germline V lookup: CDR1 MNHNS, CDR2 SASEGT. This record comes from a study of T cell responses to AZD1222 COVID-19 vaccine. The wider study: Analysis merged second doses at about 4 or about 12 weeks. General observations from the study: Nearly half of unique spike-specific TCRs reportedly avoided B.1.351 and B.1.1.7 mutated regions.

Method: immunoSEQ multiplex PCR; TCRdb's copy keeps in-frame clones and lacks some. The top ten hold 3% to 5% of the sample, which has about 170,000 clones, approximately 93% seen once. This specimen consisted of peripheral blood, obtained on day 0 of AZD1222 vaccination. This sequence joins TRBV6-1 and TRBJ1-2; D uncertain. This TCR came from an adult in good health. The DNA for the CDR3 is TGTGCCAGCAGTGAAGCGCTTTTAGGTTTTTATGGCTACACCTTC. Protein sequence: CASSEALLGFYGYTF.